The entry below describes one T cell receptor (beta chain). This clone showed up just a few times. Its antigen remains undetermined. Base quality data are lacking; no much larger clone is found one base away. The V and J ends are trimmed by 6 bases and 3 bases, leaving 6 bases between them. The CDR3, cysteine through phenylalanine, is 11 amino acids long. Only CDR3 DNA remains: 33 bases, in frame from the first base. CDR1 and CDR2 are read off the germline V gene as SNHLY and FYNNEI. The CDR3 regions of human TCRbeta chains were subjected to immunosequencing. The paper's processing steps were these. Repertoire TCRs were matched against a reference library of SARS-CoV-2-specific TCRs generated with the MIRA antigen-specificity platform. Breadth meant the fraction of unique TCRs that were SARS-CoV-2-associated, whereas depth meant the fraction of total T cells that were SARS-CoV-2-associated. Using the MIRA data, every spike-specific TCR was mapped to the spike region that the TCR reacted to and assigned to either a CD4 or a CD8 class. Log10-transformed breadth and depth values were compared by one-way ANOVA with Sidak's multiple comparisons tests. Held by TCRdb, this immuneACCESS table contains in-frame sequences only and omits some clones. Under half of the omission traces to an unresolved V gene where checked; the cause of the rest is unknown. Clone size and the V and J calls come from that table; the DNA yielded D and trimming. In this sample the table shows about 100,000 clones, roughly nine tenths of which occur a single time. The ten largest make up 4% to 6% of the sample.

This record belongs to a study of T cell responses to AZD1222 COVID-19 vaccine (dated by TCRdb to about 2021). Notes on the research overall: AZD1222 recipients with second doses at about 4 weeks or about 12 weeks were pooled, because spike-specific TCR depth and breadth did not differ between schedules. TCR sequencing was performed for more than 230 trial participants, of whom about 210 were given two doses of AZD1222 and some 26 were given two doses of MenACWY control vaccine. Enrollment into the trials was organized by age into subgroups of 18-55, 56-69 and 70-plus years, and those subgroups contained roughly 150, 30 and 60 TCR-sequenced participants, respectively.

The intended sense of this specimen's time point label: baseline before first vaccination. Samples from vaccinated people were obtained from the UK trials COV001 and COV002, which included a single-blind randomized controlled phase 2/3 trial of AZD1222 (ChAdOx1 nCoV-19) in healthy adults. For TCRbeta chain sequencing, PBMC samples from trial participants were taken at day 0 and at day 28 after the second dose. Points the paper makes about the study in general: The vaccine-associated CD4 TCRs covered the entire spike protein, and the dominant responses fell in regions 160-218 and 743-854. Nearly half of unique spike-specific TCRs reportedly recognized epitopes outside regions mutated in the B.1.351 and B.1.1.7 variants. Most participants were white British and females outnumbered males, and the authors suggested that clonal diversity may have been underestimated. Conclusions about previously exposed vaccinees were limited because only 6 or 7 AZD1222 recipients were SARS-CoV-2 seropositive at baseline. After two AZD1222 doses, both the breadth and the depth of spike-specific TCRs were significantly higher than at day 0 and than in MenACWY recipients. In the small 56-69-year group, the increase in depth fell short of significance, most likely because of low power. No day 14 peak-response samples were available, so repertoires were characterized only after the peak T cell response.

The sequence was obtained from an adult in good health. Sequencing was performed on peripheral blood, taken on day 0 of AZD1222 vaccination. Recombination connected TRBV2 to TRBJ2-7; possibly the D gene is TRBD1, per 5 matching bases. The DNA sequence is given as TGTGCCAGCAGCCAGGGCTACGAGCAGTACTTC. This sequence encodes CASSQGYEQYF.